These T cell receptor beta chains were read from a single sample in a study of cytomegalovirus exposure and HLA in healthy donors. Measured with immunoSEQ multiplex PCR; TCRdb has only the in-frame clones, and not every one. Of 160,000 or so clones in the sample, approximately 82% were seen once. Sequenced material: PBMCs. The receptor set was obtained from a male donor in good health and CMV-seronegative. CDR3s include the opening cysteine and the closing phenylalanine or tryptophan. Each record gives: clone size, V gene, D gene, J gene, CDR3 DNA, CDR3 protein. A D gene is named only where the DNA matches it firmly. The listing skips clone size in some rows; elsewhere it reads once, few, many or a size class.

.	TRBV2	.	TRBJ2-7	TGTGCCAGCAGTGTTGGGACAATCTCCTACGAGCAGTACTTC	CASSVGTISYEQYF
few	TRBV2	.	TRBJ1-2	TGTGCCAGCAACCCGGAGGGGTATGGCTACACCTTC	CASNPEGYGYTF
.	TRBV27	.	TRBJ1-3	TGTGCCAGCAGTTTTAGACAGGCTGACTCTGGAAACACCATATATTTT	CASSFRQADSGNTIYF
.	TRBV10-3	.	TRBJ1-5	TGTGCCATCAGTGGCGGACTTAGCAATCAGCCCCAGCATTTT	CAISGGLSNQPQHF
.	TRBV6-1	.	TRBJ2-5	TGTGCCAGCAGTGAGCGGCCGAGCGAACAAGAGACCCAGTACTTC	CASSERPSEQETQYF
.	TRBV28	.	TRBJ1-5	TGTGCCAGCATTCCAACAGACAGGTCTGCGCAGCCCCAGCATTTT	CASIPTDRSAQPQHF
.	TRBV6-1	TRBD2	TRBJ2-1	TGTGCCAGCAGCCCTCAGGGAGGGGTCTACAATGAGCAGTTCTTC	CASSPQGGVYNEQFF
few	TRBV28	.	TRBJ1-5	TGTGCCAGCAGTTACAGGGTTCGGAATCAGCCCCAGCATTTT	CASSYRVRNQPQHF
.	TRBV28	.	TRBJ1-4	TGTGCCAGCTGCTCCATTCTGGTCCGGGATGAAAAACTGTTTTTT	CASCSILVRDEKLFF
.	TRBV19	.	TRBJ1-5	TGTGCCAGTAGTTCGGAGAATCAGCCCCAGCATTTT	CASSSENQPQHF
.	TRBV4-3	TRBD1	TRBJ1-2	TGCGCCAGCAGCCAAGGGGACAGGGAAAACTATGGCTACACCTTC	CASSQGDRENYGYTF
.	TRBV28	.	TRBJ1-2	TGTGCCAGCAGGACAGTCTATGGCTACACCTTC	CASRTVYGYTF